This T cell receptor beta chain was observed in a study of beta chain features in type 1 diabetes. Of the isolated RNA, all was reverse transcribed, and so the sequenced material was expressed TCRB transcripts. Some clones are missing from TCRdb's copy, which holds only in-frame ones; the method was immunoSEQ multiplex PCR. The table includes some 900,000 clones, roughly a sixth detected once. This clone was detected only a few times. Its specificity is not known. Study-level points and caveats: Shortening of TCRB CDR3s, moderate but significant, appeared in all four CD4+ subsets of Type 1 diabetes patients. Sampled from patients, naive, central memory and Treg TCRB repertoires appeared more similar than those sampled from healthy donors. Whether HLA type influences TCRB rearrangement remained unresolved here.

CDR3 length: 13 residues. The germline V and J ends were trimmed by 0 bases and 6 bases, with 6 bases remaining between them. In germline, CDR1 is MNHNS, CDR2 SASEGT. The TCR originated in a woman aged 18-35 years in good health. Sample: naive CD4+ T cells from blood. J is TRBJ1-5 and V is TRBV6-1; TRBD1 might be the D (5 bases). Here the CDR3 DNA reads TGTGCCAGCAGTGAAGCTCAGGGTCAGCCCCAGCATTTT. This sequence encodes CASSEAQGQPQHF.